The 9 T cell receptor beta chains given below trace back to one sample, sequenced in a study of regulatory T cells in long-lasting Graves disease. Time point: newly diagnosed GD, antithyroid drugs for less than 3 months. There was RNA extracted from PBMCs, and the TCR library was made from it. iRepertoire HTBI primers and Arm-PCR of CDR3 regions built TCR beta libraries. TCRdb re-analysed the multiplex PCR reads in MiXCR, keeping a single row per CDR3 protein. Of 400,000 to 500,000 distinct CDR3 sequences in the sample, 11% to 15% were seen once. This same sample was also taken into another study, of T cells in Graves' hyperthyroidism and ophthalmopathy.

The sequencing here drew on peripheral blood mononuclear cells (PBMCs), taken at new diagnosis, from a patient treated with antithyroid drugs. These receptors were taken from a woman aged 45-65 years with Graves disease.

This clonotype has more than one count but fewer than ten. The chain uses TRBV20-1 and TRBJ2-5; 13 positions agree with TRBD2. CDR3 length: 14 residues. The germline V gene has CDR1 DFQATT and CDR2 SNEGSKA (reference sequence). V lost 6 bases to trimming and J lost 7 bases; unmatched junction nucleotides: 8. The CDR3: CSAFTSGRVGTQYF. CDR3 sequence (DNA): TGCAGTGCCTTTACTAGCGGGAGGGTGGGGACCCAGTACTTC.

This chain uses TRBV5-4 with TRBJ1-4; the D gene is possibly TRBD1 (5 bases). V was clipped by 2 bases and J by 2 bases, with 10 bases between them. Germline CDR1 SGHNT, CDR2 YYREEE (reference sequence). The CDR3 loop spans 15 amino acids. The CDR3 DNA sequence: TGTGCCAGCAGCTTCGAGGGGCTTACTAATGAAAAACTGTTTTTT. As protein: CASSFEGLTNEKLFF.

The sample holds many counts of this clonotype. The V and J genes are TRBV18 and TRBJ2-7; D might be TRBD2 (6 bases). This CDR3 has 14 amino acids. V lost 4 bases to trimming and J lost 1 base, with 11 bases between them. The germline gives CDR1 KGHSH, CDR2 LQKENI. CDR3 DNA sequence: TGTGCCAGCTCACAGGCGGGGCCTTCCTACGAGCAGTACTTC. Amino acids: CASSQAGPSYEQYF.

This sequence joins TRBV9 and TRBJ2-5, with D possibly TRBD2 on 5 matching bases. Trimming took 4 bases from V and 5 from J, leaving 18 bases between them. The CDR3 length is 15 residues. Germline V lookup: CDR1 SGDLS, CDR2 YYNGEE. The CDR3, as DNA: TGTGCCAGCAGCTCAAGTGAGGGCCTGGGGGAGACCCAGTACTTC. It codes for CASSSSEGLGETQYF.

This clonotype showed up many times. The chain joins TRBV3-1 to TRBJ2-2; D possibly uses TRBD1 or TRBD2 (6 bases each). V lost 3 bases and J lost 0, with 8 bases in between. CDR1 and CDR2 (germline): LGHDT, YNNKEL (reference sequence). This CDR3 contains 15 residues. The CDR3 loop is CASSQGGTNTGELFF. In DNA, the CDR3 is TGTGCCAGCAGCCAGGGGGGCACGAACACCGGGGAGCTGTTTTTT. The full variable domain, its missing parts supplied by reference TRBV3-1 and TRBJ2-2, is DTAVSQTPKYLVTQMGNDKSIKCEQNLGHDTMYWYKQDSKKFLKIMFSYNNKELIINETVPNRFSPKSPDKAHLNLHINSLELGDSAVYFCASSQGGTNTGELFFGEGSRLTVL.

A note on this clonotype: Since no conserved phenylalanine or tryptophan closes the CDR3, a read error is the likely cause. The CDR3 DNA sequence: TGTGCCAGTAGTATTACTATCTACCGACCAGATGCTACCTACAATGAGCAGTTCCTC. Translating it yields CASSITIYRPDATYNEQFL. The chain has TRBV19 and TRBJ2-1; D is uncertain. This CDR3 spans 19 amino acids. V lost 3 bases, J lost 2 bases, and 23 bases lay in between. The germline gives CDR1 LNHDA, CDR2 SQIVND (reference sequence).

In this sample, this clonotype turned up many times. V and J are TRBV7-3 and TRBJ2-2; 7 nucleotides align to TRBD2. The CDR3 runs to 15 residues. Trimming cost V 5 bases and J 0 bases; bases outside gene matches: 3. Germline CDR1 is SGHTA and CDR2 is FQGTGA. CDR3 DNA sequence: TGTGCCAGCAGCAAAAGCGGGGCGAACACCGGGGAGCTGTTTTTT. The encoded protein is CASSKSGANTGELFF.

CDR3 amino acids: CASSPLRGQVSGNTIYF. For the CDR3, the DNA is TGTGCCAGCTCACCGCTTAGGGGACAAGTCTCTGGAAACACCATATATTTT. The rearrangement joins TRBV18 to TRBJ1-3; TRBD1 might be the D (6 bases). Between the trimmed V and J ends, which lost 3 bases and 0 bases, there was a span of 15 bases. Germline CDR1 KGHSH, CDR2 LQKENI. This CDR3 has 17 amino acids.

The table lists this clonotype with a few counts. The J gene is TRBJ2-7, the V gene TRBV6-1, with TRBD1 identical over 11 bases. The V gene's germline CDR1 is MNHNS and CDR2 SASEGT. V lost 3 bases to trimming and J lost 4 bases; unmatched junction nucleotides: 8. CDR3 length: 16 amino acids. The chain's CDR3 is CASSDSGQGARYEQYF. Written as DNA, the CDR3 is TGTGCCAGCAGTGACTCAGGACAGGGGGCGCGGTACGAGCAGTACTTC.